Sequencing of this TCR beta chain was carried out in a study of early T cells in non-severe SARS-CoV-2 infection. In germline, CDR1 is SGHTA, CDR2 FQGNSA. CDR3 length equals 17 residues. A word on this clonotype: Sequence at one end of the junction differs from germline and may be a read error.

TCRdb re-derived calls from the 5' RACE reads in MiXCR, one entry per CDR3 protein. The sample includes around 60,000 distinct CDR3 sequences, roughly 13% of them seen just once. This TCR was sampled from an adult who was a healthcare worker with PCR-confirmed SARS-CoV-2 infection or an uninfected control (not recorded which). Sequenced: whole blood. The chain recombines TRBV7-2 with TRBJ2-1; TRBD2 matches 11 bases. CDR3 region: CASSSRMTSGTRNQQFF. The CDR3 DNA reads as TGTGCCAGCAGCTCACGGATGACTAGCGGGACTCGCAATCAGCAGTTCTTC.